Following are 8 T cell receptor beta chains from one sample sequenced in a study of T cells after yellow fever vaccination. TCRdb re-called the 5' RACE reads with MiXCR, one entry per CDR3 protein. The data contain 250,000 to 350,000 distinct CDR3 sequences, around 9.3% of them singletons. This material consisted of CD4+ T cells sorted from PBMCs, taken 5 days after the yellow fever booster vaccination. The receptors here all came from a man younger than 35 who received the YFV17D yellow fever vaccine.

This clonotype came up a few times. The rearrangement joins TRBV20-1 to TRBJ1-1; D unclear. Trimming took 1 base from V and 4 from J, leaving 16 bases between them. CDR3 length: 15 amino acids. Germline CDR1 reads DFQATT; CDR2 reads SNEGSKA (reference sequence). DNA for the CDR3: TGCAGTGCTAGAGTTTATCAAGTCCTAACCACTGAAGCTTTCTTT. Its translation: CSARVYQVLTTEAFF.

This clonotype occurred a few times. The V and J genes are TRBV20-1 and TRBJ1-5; D is unclear. Germline CDR1 is DFQATT and CDR2 is SNEGSKA (reference sequence). The CDR3 is 17 amino acids. V was shortened by 0 bases and J by 1 base, with 16 bases between the two germline ends. The CDR3 DNA reads TGCAGTGCTAGAGATGAGAAAGGGTTTTGGAGCAATCAGCCCCAGCATTTT. Protein product: CSARDEKGFWSNQPQHF.

This clonotype was counted a few times. The chain joins TRBV24-1 to TRBJ2-3, with a tentative D call TRBD1 (6 bases). Germline V CDR1 and CDR2: KGHDR, SFDVKD. The CDR3 covers 13 residues. V shed 9 bases and J shed 0 bases, with 9 bases lying between them. The CDR3 region has the DNA TGTGCCACCGAGGGGGATAGCACAGATACGCAGTATTTT. Protein: CATEGDSTDTQYF.

This clonotype was counted at least ten times. CDR3 loop: CASSYWAGPTDTQYF. The CDR3 DNA is TGTGCCAGCAGTTATTGGGCGGGGCCAACAGATACGCAGTATTTT. The chain is built from TRBV6-5 and TRBJ2-3; D perhaps matches TRBD2 (6 bases). Per the germline V gene, CDR1 is MNHEY and CDR2 is SVGAGI. V was clipped by 3 bases and J by 3 bases, with 13 bases between them. The CDR3 contains 15 residues.

This clonotype was seen at least ten times. V usage is TRBV6-5 and J usage is TRBJ2-4, with 7 bases lining up with TRBD2. The CDR3 is 17 amino acids. The germline V gene encodes CDR1 MNHEY and CDR2 SVGAGI. The ends lost 5 bases at V and 11 bases at J; junction bases unmatched: 21. The CDR3, as DNA: TGTGCCAGCAGTCCCCGGGTAGGGAGGGGATCCCTAGCGGTTCAGTACTTC. Translation: CASSPRVGRGSLAVQYF.

This clonotype was observed a few times. The chain is built from TRBV5-1 and TRBJ2-5, with TRBD2 matching 8 bases. Germline V gene sequence: CDR1 SGHRS, CDR2 YFSETQ. The CDR3 consists of 15 residues. The J segment lost 2 bases and the V segment lost 5 bases, leaving 8 bases of the junction unmatched. CDR3 region: CASRLLAGGQETQYF. The CDR3 DNA is TGCGCCAGCAGGCTACTGGCGGGGGGTCAAGAGACCCAGTACTTC.

There are a few counts of this clonotype. The rearrangement links TRBV10-3 to TRBJ2-1, with TRBD1 matching over 10 bases. The ends lost 5 bases at V and 4 bases at J; junction bases unmatched: 5. This CDR3 comprises 15 residues. CDR1 and CDR2 from the germline V gene are ENHRY and SYGVKD. CDR3 nucleotides: TGTGCCATCAGTCGGGACAGGGGCTGGTACAATGAGCAGTTCTTC. It codes for CAISRDRGWYNEQFF.

This clonotype was observed many times. J is TRBJ2-3 and V is TRBV27, with 11 bases that match TRBD2. V shed 3 bases and J 7 bases; nucleotides not matched to a gene: 3. CDR1 and CDR2 (germline): MNHEY, SMNVEV (reference sequence). The CDR3 is 14 residues long. The CDR3 DNA follows: TGTGCCAGCAGTTTCTCTAGCGGGGGGAATACGCAGTATTTT. It specifies CASSFSSGGNTQYF.